One and the same sample provided the 9 T cell receptor beta chains below, sequenced in a study of blood T cell repertoires in COVID-19. Using immunoSEQ multiplex PCR, the repertoire was profiled, and TCRdb retains in-frame clones only, with some absent. This sample has under 95,000 clones, with approximately 93% found just once. The sequencing input was peripheral blood. These receptors all come from a man aged 50 or older with COVID-19, enrolled during active disease.

This chain connects TRBV5-1 to TRBJ2-5, with D possibly TRBD1 on 6 matching bases. Germline CDR1 and CDR2: SGHRS and YFSETQ. The CDR3 extends over 14 amino acids. V shed 4 bases and J shed 2 bases, with 12 bases lying between them. In nucleotides, the CDR3 is TGCGCCAGCAGCACACCGGACAGTCAAGAGACCCAGTACTTC. This sequence encodes CASSTPDSQETQYF.

The J gene is TRBJ2-7, the V gene TRBV15; 9 nucleotides line up with TRBD2. Germline V gene lookup returns CDR1 LNHNV and CDR2 YYDKDF (reference sequence). After removal of 7 bases from V and 5 bases from J, the junction contained 12 bases not matched to a gene. The CDR3 has 15 amino acids. The CDR3 loop is CATTIGREGRDEQYF. The CDR3 region has the DNA TGTGCCACCACGATTGGGCGGGAGGGCCGTGACGAGCAGTACTTC.

V is TRBV4-3 and J is TRBJ2-7; no definite D call. The CDR3 runs 13 residues. V lost 1 base, J lost 6 bases, and 10 bases lay in between. CDR1 and CDR2 from the germline V gene are LGHNA and YSLEER. The CDR3 here is CASSQVQTTEQYF. The CDR3, as DNA: TGCGCCAGCAGCCAAGTGCAAACAACCGAGCAGTACTTC.

The genes are TRBV19 and TRBJ1-6; D unresolved. CDR1 and CDR2 (germline): LNHDA, SQIVND (reference sequence). CDR3 length equals 14 residues. Trimming took 9 bases from V and 6 from J, leaving 15 bases between them. The CDR3 DNA reads as TGTGCCAGCGGAGAGGGCGCCGGTAATTCACCCCTCCACTTT. Translating it yields CASGEGAGNSPLHF. The variable domain in full, with the rest retrieved from reference TRBV19 and TRBJ1-6, is DGGITQSPKYLFRKEGQNVTLSCEQNLNHDAMYWYRQDPGQGLRLIYYSQIVNDFQKGDIAEGYSVSREKKESFPLTVTSAQKNPTAFYLCASGEGAGNSPLHFGNGTRLTVT.

This sequence joins TRBV7-2 and TRBJ2-3; tentative D call: TRBD2 (5 bases). The CDR3 covers 17 residues. From germline, CDR1 is SGHTA and CDR2 FQGNSA. Deletions cut 5 bases from V and 0 bases from J, with 18 bases between. CDR3 sequence reads: CASSPPRGKASTDTQYF. The DNA of the CDR3 is TGTGCCAGCAGCCCCCCTCGAGGGAAAGCTAGCACAGATACGCAGTATTTT. Filled out from reference TRBV7-2 and TRBJ2-3, the complete variable domain reads GAGVSQSPSNKVTEKGKDVELRCDPISGHTALYWYRQSLGQGLEFLIYFQGNSAPDKSGLPSDRFSAERTGGSVSTLTIQRTQQEDSAVYLCASSPPRGKASTDTQYFGPGTRLTVL.

The chain employs TRBV19 and TRBJ2-2, with a possible D match to TRBD2 (5 bases). Trimming stripped 4 bases from V and 0 bases from J, with 15 bases between. The CDR3 has 17 amino acids. Germline CDR1 and CDR2: LNHDA and SQIVND (reference sequence). The CDR3 is CASSRVRGPANTGELFF. The CDR3 region has the DNA TGTGCCAGTAGTAGGGTGAGAGGGCCGGCGAACACCGGGGAGCTGTTTTTT.

The rearrangement links TRBV5-1 to TRBJ2-3; possible D gene TRBD2, 5 bases. CDR1 and CDR2 (germline): SGHRS, YFSETQ. The V end lost 0 bases, the J end lost 6 bases, and 8 bases lay between the germline ends. This CDR3 region has 13 residues. This CDR3 reads CASSLARGDTQYF. CDR3 DNA sequence: TGCGCCAGCAGCTTGGCCCGAGGGGATACGCAGTATTTT.

This chain uses TRBV28 with TRBJ2-7, with D uncertain. CDR3 length: 14 residues. Germline V CDR1 and CDR2: MDHEN, SYDVKM. Trimming removed 7 bases from V and 6 bases from J, with 19 bases in between. The CDR3 loop reads CASNPPRFSREQYF. The CDR3 coding sequence is TGTGCCAGCAACCCCCCCAGGTTTTCCCGCGAGCAGTACTTC.

The J gene is TRBJ2-3, the V gene TRBV6-6; D not certain. The CDR3 has 12 amino acids. CDR1 is MNHNY, CDR2 SVGAGI, per germline (reference sequence). The V end lost 6 bases, the J end lost 0 bases, and 4 bases lay between the germline ends. The DNA of the CDR3 is TGTGCCAGCAGCCCAAGCACAGATACGCAGTATTTT. Translating it yields CASSPSTDTQYF.